This T cell receptor (beta chain) was retrieved from a study of blood T cell repertoires in COVID-19. Study in general: The samples span acute and convalescent COVID-19 from the United States, Italy and Spain. The cDNA or gDNA used as material had been derived from T cells, B-cell-depleted T cells, or PBMCs.

Profiling relied on immunoSEQ multiplex PCR, and the TCRdb table lists in-frame clones only, not all of them. The data contain fewer than 200,000 clones, about three quarters of them singletons. This clone was detected once. This sequence originates from a man in his sixties with acute or convalescent COVID-19. Sequencing was done on a sample of peripheral blood.

The CDR3 DNA is TGTGCCAGCAGTTACTCTGGCAGGGAAGCTTTCTTT. Translated: CASSYSGREAFF. J is TRBJ1-1 and V is TRBV6-5; D ambiguous. V lost 0 bases to trimming and J lost 8 bases, with 7 bases between them. CDR3 length: 12 residues. From germline, CDR1 is MNHEY and CDR2 SVGAGI.